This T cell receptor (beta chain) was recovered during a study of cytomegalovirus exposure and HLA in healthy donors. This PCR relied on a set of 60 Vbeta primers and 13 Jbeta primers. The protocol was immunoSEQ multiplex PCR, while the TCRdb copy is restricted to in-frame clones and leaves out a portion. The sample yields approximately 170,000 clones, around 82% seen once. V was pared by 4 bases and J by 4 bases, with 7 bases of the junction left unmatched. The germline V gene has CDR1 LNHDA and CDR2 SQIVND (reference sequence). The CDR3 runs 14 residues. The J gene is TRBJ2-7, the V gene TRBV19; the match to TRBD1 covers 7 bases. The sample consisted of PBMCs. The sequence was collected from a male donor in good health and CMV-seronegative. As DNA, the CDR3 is TGTGCCAGTAGTAGGGGACAGAAAAATTACGAGCAGTACTTC. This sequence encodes CASSRGQKNYEQYF.